This T cell receptor (beta chain) appears in the sequencing data of a study of blood T cell repertoires in COVID-19 (dated by TCRdb to between 2020 and 2021). Background on the whole study: Collaborator samples came from the United States, Italy and Spain and covered acute and convalescent phases of COVID-19. Deeply sampled blood TCRbeta repertoires from subjects exposed to, actively infected with, or recovered from COVID-19 were included in the dataset. The repertoires were released in a freely available public database intended as a resource for research on the immune response to SARS-CoV-2. HLA class I and class II types, where available, came from metadata supplied by the sample provider rather than from assay-based typing. A de-identified subject ID, COVID-19 status, age in years and sex were almost always included in the sample metadata. Samples came from the ongoing ImmuneRACE study (first 160 participants) plus 1,254 subjects from 6 global collaborators. The prospective study material was composed of cDNA or gDNA derived from T cells, B-cell-depleted T cells, or PBMCs.

The germline V gene (reference sequence) provides CDR1 LNHNV and CDR2 YYDKDF. V is pruned by 4 bases and J by 5 bases, leaving 8 bases of the junction without a gene match. Spanning cysteine to phenylalanine, the CDR3 consists of 15 amino acids. Just CDR3 DNA is preserved here, 45 bases in frame from base 1. Summary of the overall study and its limitations: The quantity of clinical and demographic metadata differed by source and by participant and was supplied without curation.

Each collaborating institution followed its own protocols to collect whole blood in K2EDTA tubes. For TCRbeta analysis, collaborators shipped samples as frozen whole blood, isolated PBMCs, or DNA extracted from either of those sample types. A note on this clone: No cognate antigen has been identified for it. The input lacks base qualities; no much larger clone sits a single base away.

TCRbeta CDR3 regions were amplified from genomic DNA using the immunoSEQ Assay, a bias-controlled multiplex PCR. Turning to the authors' computational methods: Nucleated cell counts per sample were estimated from amplification of reference gene primers within the assay. Sequence reads were collapsed and filtered to measure the absolute abundance of every unique TCRbeta CDR3 rearrangement. For each sample, productive Simpson clonality was calculated as the square root of Simpson's diversity index over productive rearrangements. What TCRdb holds here is the immuneACCESS table cut down to in-frame rearrangements. Part of the clones is not present; checked against another copy, under half of the missing clones reflect an unresolved V gene, and the others are unexplained. For V, J and clone size, that table is used; D and trimming come from the DNA. The table for this sample lists some 120,000 clones; roughly 86% of them were counted only once. About 5.7% of the sample is taken by the ten largest.

Input material: peripheral blood. This sequence was found in a human donor in a cohort sampled during active COVID-19. In this chain, TRBV15 is recombined with TRBJ2-1; TRBD2 matches 7 bases in the middle. The bases read TGTGCCACCAGCACCCCGGCGGGACTAAACAATGAGCAGTTCTTC. This codes for CATSTPAGLNNEQFF. Beyond the CDR3, the reference TRBV15 and TRBJ2-1 genes provide the residues; the full variable domain reads: DAMVIQNPRYQVTQFGKPVTLSCSQTLNHNVMYWYQQKSSQAPKLLFHYYDKDFNNEADTPDNFQSRRPNTSFCFLDIRSPGLGDTAMYLCATSTPAGLNNEQFFGPGTRLTVL.